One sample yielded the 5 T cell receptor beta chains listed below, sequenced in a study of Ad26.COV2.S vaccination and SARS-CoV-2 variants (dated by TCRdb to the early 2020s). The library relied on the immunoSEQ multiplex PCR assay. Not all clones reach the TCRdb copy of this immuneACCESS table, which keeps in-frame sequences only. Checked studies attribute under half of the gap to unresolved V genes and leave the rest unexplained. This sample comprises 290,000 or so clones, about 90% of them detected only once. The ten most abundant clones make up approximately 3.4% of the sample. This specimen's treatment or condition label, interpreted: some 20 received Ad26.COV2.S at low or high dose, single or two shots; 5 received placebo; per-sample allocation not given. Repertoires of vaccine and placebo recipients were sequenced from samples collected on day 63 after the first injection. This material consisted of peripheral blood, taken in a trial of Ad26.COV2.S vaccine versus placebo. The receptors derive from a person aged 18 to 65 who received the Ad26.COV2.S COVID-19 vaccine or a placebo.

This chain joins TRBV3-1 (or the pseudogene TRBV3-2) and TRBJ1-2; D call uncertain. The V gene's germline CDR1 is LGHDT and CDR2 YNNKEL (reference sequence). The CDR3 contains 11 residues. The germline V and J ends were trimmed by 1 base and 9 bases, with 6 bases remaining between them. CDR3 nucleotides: TGTGCCAGCAGCCAAGGGAGACGCTACACCTTC. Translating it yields CASSQGRRYTF.

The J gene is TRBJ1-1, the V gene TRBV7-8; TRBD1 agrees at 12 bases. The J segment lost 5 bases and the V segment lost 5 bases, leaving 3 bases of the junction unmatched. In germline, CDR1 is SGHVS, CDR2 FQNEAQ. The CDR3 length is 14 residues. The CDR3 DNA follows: TGTGCCAGCAGCCGGGGACAGGGGGCGACTGAAGCTTTCTTT. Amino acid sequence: CASSRGQGATEAFF. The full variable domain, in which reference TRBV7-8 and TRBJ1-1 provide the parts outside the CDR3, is GAGVSQSPRYKVAKRGQDVALRCDPISGHVSLFWYQQALGQGPEFLTYFQNEAQLDKSGLPSDRFFAERPEGSVSTLKIQRTQQEDSAVYLCASSRGQGATEAFFGQGTRLTVV.

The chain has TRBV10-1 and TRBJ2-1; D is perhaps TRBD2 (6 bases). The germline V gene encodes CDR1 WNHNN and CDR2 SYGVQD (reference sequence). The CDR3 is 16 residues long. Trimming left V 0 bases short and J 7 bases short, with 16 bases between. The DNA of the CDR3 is TGCGCCAGCAGTGAGTCGGGCGGGGCCCGAAAGAATGAGCAGTTCTTC. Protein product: CASSESGGARKNEQFF.

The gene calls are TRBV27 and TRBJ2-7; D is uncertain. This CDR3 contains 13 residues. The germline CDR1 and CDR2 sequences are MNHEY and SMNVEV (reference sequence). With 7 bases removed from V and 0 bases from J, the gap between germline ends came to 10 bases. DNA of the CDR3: TGTGCCAGCAAACGTCAGAGCTCCTACGAGCAGTACTTC. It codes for CASKRQSSYEQYF.

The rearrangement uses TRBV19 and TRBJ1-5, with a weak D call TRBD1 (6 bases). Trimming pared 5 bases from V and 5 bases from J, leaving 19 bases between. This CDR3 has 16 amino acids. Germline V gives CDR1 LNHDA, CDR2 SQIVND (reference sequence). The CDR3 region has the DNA TGTGCCAGTAGTCCAGGAGGGGGGGGGCTATATCAGCCCCAGCATTTT. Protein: CASSPGGGGLYQPQHF.